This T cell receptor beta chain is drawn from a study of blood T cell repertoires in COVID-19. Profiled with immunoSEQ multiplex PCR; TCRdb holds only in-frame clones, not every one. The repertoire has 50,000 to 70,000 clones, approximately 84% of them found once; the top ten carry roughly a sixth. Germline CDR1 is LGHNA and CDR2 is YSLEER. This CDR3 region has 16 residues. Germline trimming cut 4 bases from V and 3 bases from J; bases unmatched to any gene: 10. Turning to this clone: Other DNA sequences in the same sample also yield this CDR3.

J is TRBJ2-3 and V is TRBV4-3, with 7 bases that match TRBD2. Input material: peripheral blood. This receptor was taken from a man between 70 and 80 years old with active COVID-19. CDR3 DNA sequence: TGCGCCAGCAGCCGATCCCGGGGAGGGCTGACAGATACGCAGTATTTT. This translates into CASSRSRGGLTDTQYF.